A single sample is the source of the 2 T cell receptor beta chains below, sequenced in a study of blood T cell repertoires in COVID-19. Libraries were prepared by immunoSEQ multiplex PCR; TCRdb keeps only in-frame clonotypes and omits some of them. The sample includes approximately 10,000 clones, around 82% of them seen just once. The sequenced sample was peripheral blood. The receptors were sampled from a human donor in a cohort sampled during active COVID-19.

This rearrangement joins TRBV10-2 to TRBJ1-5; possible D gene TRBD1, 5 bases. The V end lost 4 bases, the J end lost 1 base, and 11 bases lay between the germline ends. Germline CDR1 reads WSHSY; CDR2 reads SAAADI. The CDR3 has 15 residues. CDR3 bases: TGCGCCAGCAGTGGAAGCGGGGGGAGCAATCAGCCCCAGCATTTT. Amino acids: CASSGSGGSNQPQHF.

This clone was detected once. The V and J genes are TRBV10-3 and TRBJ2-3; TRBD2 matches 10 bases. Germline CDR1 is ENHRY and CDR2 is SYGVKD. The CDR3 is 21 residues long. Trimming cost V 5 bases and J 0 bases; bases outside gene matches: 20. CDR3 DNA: TGTGCCATCAGTTTTGAAAGAGGGAGAGTAGCGGGGGGTTCTAGCACAGATACGCAGTATTTT. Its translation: CAISFERGRVAGGSSTDTQYF.